The clone carrying this T cell receptor beta chain has only one observation. This sample is drawn from a study of blood T cell repertoires in COVID-19. Study in general: Sources were T cells, B-cell-depleted T cells, or PBMCs; the material itself was cDNA or gDNA.

Original data processing: Scientists estimated how many nucleated cells there were by amplifying reference gene primers. Sequencing used immunoSEQ multiplex PCR; TCRdb keeps in-frame clones, though not all of them. V, J and clone size reflect that table, while D and trimming were determined from the DNA. The sample has under 300,000 clones, more than 65% seen once. V trimming: 8 bases; J trimming: 1 base; junction bases outside the gene matches: 5. The germline V gene has CDR1 SGHVS and CDR2 FQNEAQ. The CDR3 covers 14 residues. The clonotype originates from a woman aged 40 to 50 with active or convalescent COVID-19. Sample: peripheral blood. The gene calls are TRBV7-8 and TRBJ1-1; 9 nucleotides align to TRBD1. The CDR3 bases are TGTGCCAGCTACGGACAGGGGACGAACACTGAAGCTTTCTTT. Translating it yields CASYGQGTNTEAFF. The complete variable domain, with remaining parts taken from reference TRBV7-8 and TRBJ1-1, reads GAGVSQSPRYKVAKRGQDVALRCDPISGHVSLFWYQQALGQGPEFLTYFQNEAQLDKSGLPSDRFFAERPEGSVSTLKIQRTQQEDSAVYLCASYGQGTNTEAFFGQGTRLTVV.